The 8 T cell receptor beta chains reported below all come from one sample, sequenced in a study of blood T cell repertoires in COVID-19. Clones were read by immunoSEQ multiplex PCR, and TCRdb kept only the in-frame ones, dropping some. Found here are about 130,000 clones, around 80% of them singletons; the top ten hold 1.9%. Sequencing was performed on peripheral blood. The receptor set was obtained from a man between 65 and 79 years old with acute or convalescent COVID-19.

This chain connects TRBV7-9 to TRBJ2-2; 8 bases map to TRBD2. The CDR3 loop spans 16 amino acids. V lost 2 bases and J lost 5; bases outside the gene matches: 7. The germline V gene encodes CDR1 SEHNR and CDR2 FQNEAQ (reference sequence). DNA of the CDR3: TGTGCCAGCAGCTTAACGGGGGGGACTAGGACCGGGGAGCTGTTTTTT. This translates into CASSLTGGTRTGELFF. The variable domain in full, with the rest retrieved from reference TRBV7-9 and TRBJ2-2, is DTGVSQNPRHKITKRGQNVTFRCDPISEHNRLYWYRQTLGQGPEFLTYFQNEAQLEKSRLLSDRFSAERPKGSFSTLEIQRTEQGDSAMYLCASSLTGGTRTGELFFGEGSRLTVL.

The CDR3 region has the DNA TGTGCCAGCAGCGCGCCGCGCACGAACACCGGGGAGCTGTTTTTT. This gives the protein CASSAPRTNTGELFF. The J gene is TRBJ2-2, the V gene TRBV3-1 (or the pseudogene TRBV3-2), with D uncertain. This CDR3 has 15 amino acids. Trimming removed 5 bases from V and 0 bases from J, with 10 bases in between. The germline V gene has CDR1 LGHDT and CDR2 YNNKEL (reference sequence).

The chain recombines TRBV2 with TRBJ1-6, with TRBD1 identical over 10 bases. V was clipped by 7 bases and J by 8 bases; unmatched bases: 5. Germline V gene lookup returns CDR1 SNHLY and CDR2 FYNNEI. This CDR3 comprises 14 residues. The chain's CDR3 is CASKETGGDSPLHF. For the CDR3, the DNA is TGTGCCAGCAAGGAGACAGGGGGCGATTCACCCCTCCACTTT.

In this sample, this clone turned up a few times. The CDR3 sequence is CASSIGRQGQEKLFF. CDR3 sequence (DNA): TGTGCCAGTAGTATAGGCCGACAGGGACAGGAAAAACTGTTTTTT. V is TRBV19 and J is TRBJ1-4; the match to TRBD1 covers 7 bases. Germline-derived CDR1 and CDR2 are LNHDA and SQIVND (reference sequence). The V segment lost 1 base and the J segment 8 bases; nucleotides outside the gene matches: 7. The length of the CDR3 is 15 residues.

This clone occurred once. The gene calls are TRBV6-5 and TRBJ1-4, with TRBD1 matching 7 bases. This CDR3 contains 14 residues. The ends lost 6 bases at V and 5 bases at J; junction bases unmatched: 6. CDR1 and CDR2 from the germline V gene are MNHEY and SVGAGI. CDR3 protein: CASRLQGLNEKLFF. The CDR3 DNA sequence: TGTGCCAGCAGACTACAGGGGTTGAATGAAAAACTGTTTTTT.

The rearrangement links TRBV18 to TRBJ2-5; D is uncertain. Trimming removed 1 base at V and 1 base at J, with 16 bases between. Germline CDR1 is KGHSH and CDR2 is LQKENI. The CDR3 covers 17 residues. The CDR3 region is CASSPLGGTRRQETQYF. As DNA, the CDR3 is TGTGCCAGCTCACCACTTGGCGGCACACGGCGCCAAGAGACCCAGTACTTC.

This clone appeared a single time. The chain carries TRBV7-2 and TRBJ2-7; 7 bases are shared with TRBD2. J gave up 2 bases and V 3 bases, and 10 bases lay outside the gene matches. This CDR3 is built from 16 residues. Germline loops: CDR1 SGHTA, CDR2 FQGNSA. The CDR3: CASSFSSGAGAYEQYF. The DNA of the CDR3 is TGTGCCAGCAGCTTTTCGTCTGGCGCGGGGGCCTACGAGCAGTACTTC. Based on the CDR3 plus reference TRBV7-2 and TRBJ2-7, the full variable domain is GAGVSQSPSNKVTEKGKDVELRCDPISGHTALYWYRQSLGQGLEFLIYFQGNSAPDKSGLPSDRFSAERTGGSVSTLTIQRTQQEDSAVYLCASSFSSGAGAYEQYFGPGTRLTVT.

This rearrangement joins TRBV9 to TRBJ1-2, with D unresolved. The CDR3 is 13 residues long. The V gene lost 0 bases and the J gene lost 7 bases, with 10 bases spanning the gap. Germline CDR1 SGDLS, CDR2 YYNGEE. The CDR3 protein is CASSVAEAGGYTF. CDR3 sequence (DNA): TGTGCCAGCAGCGTAGCCGAGGCGGGTGGCTACACCTTC.